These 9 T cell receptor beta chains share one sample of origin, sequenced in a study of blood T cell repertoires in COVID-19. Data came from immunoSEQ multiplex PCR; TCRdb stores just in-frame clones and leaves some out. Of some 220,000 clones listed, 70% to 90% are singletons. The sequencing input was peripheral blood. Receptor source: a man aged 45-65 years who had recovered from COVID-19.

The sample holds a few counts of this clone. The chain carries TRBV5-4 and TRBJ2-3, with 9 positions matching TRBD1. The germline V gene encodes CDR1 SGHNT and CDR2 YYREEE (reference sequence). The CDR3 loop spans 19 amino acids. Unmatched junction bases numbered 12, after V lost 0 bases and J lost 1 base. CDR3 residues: CASSLDRGLRSTGTDTQYF. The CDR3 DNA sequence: TGTGCCAGCAGCTTGGACAGGGGGCTGAGGAGTACTGGCACAGATACGCAGTATTTT.

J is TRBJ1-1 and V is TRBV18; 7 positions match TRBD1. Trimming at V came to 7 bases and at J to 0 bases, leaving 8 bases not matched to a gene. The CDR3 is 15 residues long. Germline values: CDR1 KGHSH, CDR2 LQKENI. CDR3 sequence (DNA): TGTGCCAGCTTTGCCGGGACAGCTCTGAACACTGAAGCTTTCTTT. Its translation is CASFAGTALNTEAFF.

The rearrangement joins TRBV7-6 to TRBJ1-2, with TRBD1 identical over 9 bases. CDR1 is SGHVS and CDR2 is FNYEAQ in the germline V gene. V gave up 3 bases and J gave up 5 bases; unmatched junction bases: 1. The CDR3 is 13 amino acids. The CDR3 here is CASSFGQGYGYTF. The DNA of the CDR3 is TGTGCCAGCAGCTTTGGACAGGGGTATGGCTACACCTTC.

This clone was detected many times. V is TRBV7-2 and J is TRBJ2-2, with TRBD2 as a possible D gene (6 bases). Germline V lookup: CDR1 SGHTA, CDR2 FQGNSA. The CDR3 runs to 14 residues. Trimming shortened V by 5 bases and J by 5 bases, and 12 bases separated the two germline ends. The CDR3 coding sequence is TGTGCCAGCAGCGGAGGGATCGGAACCGGGGAGCTGTTTTTT. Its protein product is CASSGGIGTGELFF.

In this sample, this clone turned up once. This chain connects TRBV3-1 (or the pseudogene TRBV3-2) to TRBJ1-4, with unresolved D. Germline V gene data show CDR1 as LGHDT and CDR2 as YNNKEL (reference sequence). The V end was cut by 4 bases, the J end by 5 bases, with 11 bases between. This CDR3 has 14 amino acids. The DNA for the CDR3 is TGTGCCAGCAGCCTGGACTACAACAATGAAAAACTGTTTTTT. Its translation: CASSLDYNNEKLFF.

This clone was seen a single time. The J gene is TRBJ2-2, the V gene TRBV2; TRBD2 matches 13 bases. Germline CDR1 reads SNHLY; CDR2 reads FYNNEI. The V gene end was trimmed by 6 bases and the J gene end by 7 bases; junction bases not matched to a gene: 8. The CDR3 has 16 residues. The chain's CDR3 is CASRFSGLAGIGELFF. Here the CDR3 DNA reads TGTGCCAGCAGATTCTCGGGACTAGCGGGAATCGGGGAGCTGTTTTTT.

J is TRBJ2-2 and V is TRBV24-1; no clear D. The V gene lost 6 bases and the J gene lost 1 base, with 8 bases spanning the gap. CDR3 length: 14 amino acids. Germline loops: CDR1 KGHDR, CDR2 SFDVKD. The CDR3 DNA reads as TGTGCCACCAGTTCGGTGAGGAACACCGGGGAGCTGTTTTTT. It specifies CATSSVRNTGELFF.

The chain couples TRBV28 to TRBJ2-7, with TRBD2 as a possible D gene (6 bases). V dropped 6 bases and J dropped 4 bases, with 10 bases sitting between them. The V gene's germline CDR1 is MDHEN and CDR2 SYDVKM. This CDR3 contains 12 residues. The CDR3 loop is CASRKGRYEQYF. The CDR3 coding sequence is TGTGCCAGCAGGAAAGGGAGGTACGAGCAGTACTTC.

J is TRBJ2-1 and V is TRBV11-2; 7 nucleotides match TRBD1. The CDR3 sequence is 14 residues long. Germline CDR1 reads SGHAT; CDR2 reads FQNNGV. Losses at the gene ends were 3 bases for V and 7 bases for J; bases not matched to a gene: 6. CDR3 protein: CASSFLQTGNEQFF. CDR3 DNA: TGTGCCAGCAGCTTCCTACAGACAGGGAATGAGCAGTTCTTC.